This TCR beta chain came from a study of blood T cell repertoires in COVID-19. Study-wide context: The origin of the acute and convalescent COVID-19 samples was the United States, Italy and Spain. T cells, B-cell-depleted T cells, or PBMCs provided the cDNA or gDNA that served as material.

Per the study methods: Estimation of nucleated cell counts was performed using reference gene primer amplification. Data came from immunoSEQ multiplex PCR; TCRdb stores just in-frame clones and leaves some out. V and J calls plus clone size are reproduced from that table; the DNA served to infer D and trimming. The sample holds some 50,000 clones, about 90% seen once. The germline CDR1 and CDR2 sequences are SGHVS and FQNEAQ. CDR3 length: 17 residues. The V segment lost 2 bases and the J segment 3 bases; nucleotides outside the gene matches: 9. This chain links TRBV7-8 with TRBJ2-1, with 8 bases lining up with TRBD2. This receptor was taken from a human donor in a cohort sampled during active COVID-19. Material: peripheral blood. In DNA, the CDR3 is TGTGCCAGCAGCTTAATAGGGCGGACTAGCCGCTACAATGAGCAGTTCTTC. It codes for CASSLIGRTSRYNEQFF. Variable domain in full (rest from reference TRBV7-8 and TRBJ2-1): GAGVSQSPRYKVAKRGQDVALRCDPISGHVSLFWYQQALGQGPEFLTYFQNEAQLDKSGLPSDRFFAERPEGSVSTLKIQRTQQEDSAVYLCASSLIGRTSRYNEQFFGPGTRLTVL.